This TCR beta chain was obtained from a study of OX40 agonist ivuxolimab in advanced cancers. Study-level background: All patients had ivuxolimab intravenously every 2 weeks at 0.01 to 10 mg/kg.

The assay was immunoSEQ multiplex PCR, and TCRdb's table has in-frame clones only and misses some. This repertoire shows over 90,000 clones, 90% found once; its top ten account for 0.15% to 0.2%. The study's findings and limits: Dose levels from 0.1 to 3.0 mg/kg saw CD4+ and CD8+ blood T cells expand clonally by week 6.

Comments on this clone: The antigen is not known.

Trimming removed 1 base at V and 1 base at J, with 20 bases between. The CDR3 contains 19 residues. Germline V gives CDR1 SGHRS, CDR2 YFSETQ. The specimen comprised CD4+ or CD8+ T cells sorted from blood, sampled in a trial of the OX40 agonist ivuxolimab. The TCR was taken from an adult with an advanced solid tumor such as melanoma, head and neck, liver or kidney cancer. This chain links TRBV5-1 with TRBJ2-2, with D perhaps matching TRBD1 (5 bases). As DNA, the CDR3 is TGCGCCAGCAGCTTGAGACCTTATGACAGTAAAAAGAACACCGGGGAGCTGTTTTTT. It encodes CASSLRPYDSKKNTGELFF.